A selection of T cell receptor beta chains follows, all from one sample in a study of cytomegalovirus exposure and HLA in healthy donors. Repertoires were generated with immunoSEQ multiplex PCR, while TCRdb's copy carries only in-frame clones and drops some. The sample features around 80,000 clones, with roughly 5% in its top ten. The source material was PBMCs. These receptor sequences come from a man aged 35-49 years in good health and CMV-seronegative. Each CDR3 is given with its conserved first and last residue. The order of the fields is D gene, V gene, J gene, CDR3 DNA, CDR3 protein. D genes are given only for firm matches.

d_call: NA
v_call: TRBV7-8
j_call: TRBJ1-1
cdr3_nt: TGTGCCAGCAGCCTTCCCGGGGCTGAAGCTTTCTTT
cdr3_aa: CASSLPGAEAFF

d_call: TRBD2
v_call: TRBV19
j_call: TRBJ2-5
cdr3_nt: TGTGCCAGTAGTCCCGGCCCTCGGGGGGGCCGAGAGACCCAGTACTTC
cdr3_aa: CASSPGPRGGRETQYF

d_call: NA
v_call: TRBV4-3
j_call: TRBJ2-7
cdr3_nt: TGCGCCAGCAGCCAAGATTTTCGGACACACTACGAGCAGTACTTC
cdr3_aa: CASSQDFRTHYEQYF

d_call: NA
v_call: TRBV19
j_call: TRBJ1-5
cdr3_nt: TGTGCCAGTAGAATCGACAGGTTTGATCAGCCCCAGCATTTT
cdr3_aa: CASRIDRFDQPQHF

d_call: NA
v_call: TRBV28
j_call: TRBJ2-1
cdr3_nt: TGTGCCAGCAGTTTTGTGAGGGTATATGAGCAGTTCTTC
cdr3_aa: CASSFVRVYEQFF

d_call: TRBD1
v_call: TRBV6-1
j_call: TRBJ1-5
cdr3_nt: TGTGCCAGCCTGGACAGGGGGCGAGGTCAGCCCCAGCATTTT
cdr3_aa: CASLDRGRGQPQHF

d_call: NA
v_call: TRBV29-1
j_call: TRBJ2-3
cdr3_nt: TGCAGCGTTGAGCAGGGGCGGGGGCCCACAGATACGCAGTATTTT
cdr3_aa: CSVEQGRGPTDTQYF

d_call: TRBD2
v_call: TRBV28
j_call: TRBJ2-7
cdr3_nt: TGTGCCAGCAGTCCCCGACTAGCGGGAGGCGAGCAGTACTTC
cdr3_aa: CASSPRLAGGEQYF

d_call: TRBD1
v_call: TRBV27
j_call: TRBJ1-1
cdr3_nt: TGTGCCAGCAGCTTGGACAGGGGCACTGAAGCTTTCTTT
cdr3_aa: CASSLDRGTEAFF

d_call: NA
v_call: TRBV4-1
j_call: TRBJ1-4
cdr3_nt: TGCGCCAGCAGCCAATCCCAGGGCCAGAGCGAAAAACTGTTTTTT
cdr3_aa: CASSQSQGQSEKLFF

d_call: TRBD2
v_call: TRBV6-7
j_call: TRBJ2-2
cdr3_nt: TGTGCCATCCTGGGACTAGCGGGAGACACCGGGGAGCTGTTTTTT
cdr3_aa: CAILGLAGDTGELFF

d_call: NA
v_call: TRBV19
j_call: TRBJ1-2
cdr3_nt: TGTGCCAGTAGCCAGTCTTCCAGCTATGGCTACACCTTC
cdr3_aa: CASSQSSSYGYTF

d_call: NA
v_call: TRBV10-3
j_call: TRBJ1-3
cdr3_nt: TGTGCCATTGCTGACAGGAGAAGCTCTGGAAACACCATATATTTT
cdr3_aa: CAIADRRSSGNTIYF

d_call: NA
v_call: TRBV5-6
j_call: TRBJ1-1
cdr3_nt: TGTGCCAGTGAAACAGGGAACACTGAAGCTTTCTTT
cdr3_aa: CASETGNTEAFF

d_call: TRBD2
v_call: TRBV27
j_call: TRBJ2-3
cdr3_nt: TGTGCCAGCAGTTCACTAGCGGGAGCCCACACAGATACGCAGTATTTT
cdr3_aa: CASSSLAGAHTDTQYF

d_call: NA
v_call: TRBV6-1
j_call: TRBJ2-7
cdr3_nt: TGTGCCAGCAGTGGGGTAACTAACTACGAGCAGTACTTC
cdr3_aa: CASSGVTNYEQYF

d_call: TRBD1
v_call: TRBV5-1
j_call: TRBJ1-6
cdr3_nt: TGCGCCAGCACCTCTGCCGCAGGGGGTAATTCACCCCTCCACTTT
cdr3_aa: CASTSAAGGNSPLHF

d_call: TRBD1
v_call: TRBV10-3
j_call: TRBJ1-4
cdr3_nt: TGTGCCATCAGTGACGGAGGGGGCATTACTAATGAAAAACTGTTTTTT
cdr3_aa: CAISDGGGITNEKLFF

d_call: NA
v_call: TRBV29-1
j_call: TRBJ1-1
cdr3_nt: TGCAGCGTTGAAGATCCGGTTATGAACACTGAAGCTTTCTTT
cdr3_aa: CSVEDPVMNTEAFF

d_call: NA
v_call: TRBV7-9
j_call: TRBJ1-2
cdr3_nt: TGTGCCACCGAGGTGGGAGACTATGGCTACACCTTC
cdr3_aa: CATEVGDYGYTF

d_call: TRBD2
v_call: TRBV15
j_call: TRBJ2-5
cdr3_nt: TGTGCCACCAGCAGAGGAGGGACTAGCGGGGGGACTCAAGAGACCCAGTACTTC
cdr3_aa: CATSRGGTSGGTQETQYF

d_call: NA
v_call: TRBV21-1
j_call: TRBJ2-5
cdr3_nt: TGTGCCAGCAGCAAAGCGCAGACGACAGTCACCCAAGAGACCCAGTACTTC
cdr3_aa: CASSKAQTTVTQETQYF

d_call: NA
v_call: TRBV7-6
j_call: TRBJ2-5
cdr3_nt: TGTGCCAGCAGCTTTGTAAGGGCGGGGCATTCAGGGACCCAGTACTTC
cdr3_aa: CASSFVRAGHSGTQYF

d_call: TRBD2
v_call: TRBV6-6
j_call: TRBJ2-1
cdr3_nt: TGTGCCAGCTCTTCTAGCGGTTCCCGCTCCTACAATGAGCAGTTCTTC
cdr3_aa: CASSSSGSRSYNEQFF

d_call: TRBD1
v_call: TRBV7-9
j_call: TRBJ1-2
cdr3_nt: TGTGCCAGCAGCCAAGTCGCCGGTAGGGACAGGGGGTCTAACTATGGCTACACCTTC
cdr3_aa: CASSQVAGRDRGSNYGYTF

d_call: NA
v_call: TRBV25-1
j_call: TRBJ1-1
cdr3_nt: TGTGCCAGCAGGGAGACAGGCTTCTTGGCTGAAGCTTTCTTT
cdr3_aa: CASRETGFLAEAFF

d_call: NA
v_call: TRBV4-2
j_call: TRBJ1-5
cdr3_nt: TGTGCCAGCAGCCAAGTGGGGCCAGATCAGCCCCAGCATTTT
cdr3_aa: CASSQVGPDQPQHF

d_call: NA
v_call: TRBV5-1
j_call: TRBJ1-2
cdr3_nt: TGCGCCAGCAGCTTGTCTGGGGAGTTTAACTATGGCTACACCTTC
cdr3_aa: CASSLSGEFNYGYTF

d_call: TRBD2
v_call: TRBV2
j_call: TRBJ2-4
cdr3_nt: TGTGCCAGCAGTGAACGGGCTAGCGGGTGGAGCATTCAGTACTTC
cdr3_aa: CASSERASGWSIQYF

d_call: NA
v_call: TRBV30
j_call: TRBJ2-4
cdr3_nt: TGTGCCTGGAGTGTAACAGGGAAGGGGGGGGAATACATTCAGTACTTC
cdr3_aa: CAWSVTGKGGEYIQYF

d_call: NA
v_call: TRBV30
j_call: TRBJ2-2
cdr3_nt: TGTGCCCGGGATTCTGGGCTACCTAACACCGGGGAGCTGTTTTTT
cdr3_aa: CARDSGLPNTGELFF

d_call: TRBD1
v_call: TRBV28
j_call: TRBJ2-1
cdr3_nt: TGTGCCAGCACCAAGGACAGGGGCAATGAGCAGTTCTTC
cdr3_aa: CASTKDRGNEQFF

d_call: NA
v_call: TRBV5-1
j_call: TRBJ2-5
cdr3_nt: TGCGCCAGCAGCTTGGCGGGAGTCGAAGAGACCCAGTACTTC
cdr3_aa: CASSLAGVEETQYF

d_call: NA
v_call: TRBV18
j_call: TRBJ1-5
cdr3_nt: TGTGCCAGCTCCCTACAGGGTTCCACGTCGCCCCAGCATTTT
cdr3_aa: CASSLQGSTSPQHF

d_call: TRBD1
v_call: TRBV6-6
j_call: TRBJ1-2
cdr3_nt: TGTGCCAGCAGTTCTCTACAGGGGATGAACTATGGCTACACCTTC
cdr3_aa: CASSSLQGMNYGYTF

d_call: NA
v_call: TRBV5-6
j_call: TRBJ2-7
cdr3_nt: TGTGCCAGCAGCTTGGGGGTCGGGCGGACAACCTACGAGCAGTACTTC
cdr3_aa: CASSLGVGRTTYEQYF

d_call: TRBD2
v_call: TRBV4-3
j_call: TRBJ2-7
cdr3_nt: TGCGCCAGCAGCCCCCGCACGAGCGGGAGCTCCTACGAGCAGTACTTC
cdr3_aa: CASSPRTSGSSYEQYF

d_call: NA
v_call: TRBV30
j_call: TRBJ2-2
cdr3_nt: TGTGCCTGGAGTAAGACATTAAACACCGGGGAGCTGTTTTTT
cdr3_aa: CAWSKTLNTGELFF

d_call: TRBD2
v_call: TRBV7-2
j_call: TRBJ2-5
cdr3_nt: TGTGCCAGCAGCACTAGCGGGAGTCAAGAGACCCAGTACTTC
cdr3_aa: CASSTSGSQETQYF

d_call: NA
v_call: TRBV18
j_call: TRBJ2-1
cdr3_nt: TGTGCCAGCTCACCACAGGGAGTGGATGAGCAGTTCTTC
cdr3_aa: CASSPQGVDEQFF

d_call: TRBD2
v_call: TRBV19
j_call: TRBJ2-1
cdr3_nt: TGTGCCAGTAGTATTCAGGCTAGCGGGAGCAATGAGCAGTTCTTC
cdr3_aa: CASSIQASGSNEQFF

d_call: NA
v_call: TRBV30
j_call: TRBJ2-3
cdr3_nt: TGTGCCTGGGTTGACAGGATTAGCGACACAGATACGCAGTATTTT
cdr3_aa: CAWVDRISDTDTQYF

d_call: TRBD2
v_call: TRBV7-2
j_call: TRBJ2-1
cdr3_nt: TGTGCCAGCAGTTACCTAGCGGGAGGGCCTGAGCAGTTCTTC
cdr3_aa: CASSYLAGGPEQFF

d_call: TRBD1
v_call: TRBV4-1
j_call: TRBJ2-2
cdr3_nt: TGCGCCAGCAGCCTTTCAACAGGGGGTCCCGGGGAGCTGTTTTTT
cdr3_aa: CASSLSTGGPGELFF